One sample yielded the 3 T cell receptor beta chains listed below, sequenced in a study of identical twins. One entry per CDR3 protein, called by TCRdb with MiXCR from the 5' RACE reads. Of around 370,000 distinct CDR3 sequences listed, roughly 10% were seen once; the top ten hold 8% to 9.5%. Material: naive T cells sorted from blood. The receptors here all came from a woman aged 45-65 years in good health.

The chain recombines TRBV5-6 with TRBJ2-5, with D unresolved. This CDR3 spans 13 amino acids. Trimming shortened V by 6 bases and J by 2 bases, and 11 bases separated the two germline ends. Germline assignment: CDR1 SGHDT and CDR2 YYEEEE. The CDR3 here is CASTEVQQETQYF. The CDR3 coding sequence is TGTGCCAGCACCGAAGTGCAGCAAGAGACCCAGTACTTC.

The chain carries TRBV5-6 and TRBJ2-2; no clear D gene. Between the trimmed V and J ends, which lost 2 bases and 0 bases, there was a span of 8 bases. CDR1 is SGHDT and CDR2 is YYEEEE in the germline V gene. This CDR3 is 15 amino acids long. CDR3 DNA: TGTGCCAGCAGCTTTGGACGGACGAACACCGGGGAGCTGTTTTTT. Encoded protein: CASSFGRTNTGELFF.

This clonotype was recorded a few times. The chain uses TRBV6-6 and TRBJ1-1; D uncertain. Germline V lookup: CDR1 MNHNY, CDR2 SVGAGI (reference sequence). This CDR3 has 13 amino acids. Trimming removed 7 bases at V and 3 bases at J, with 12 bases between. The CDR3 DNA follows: TGTGCCAGCACCCCGGACCGAGACACTGAAGCTTTCTTT. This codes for CASTPDRDTEAFF.